This TCR beta chain comes out of a study of Ad26.COV2.S vaccination and SARS-CoV-2 variants. This clone was detected a few times. Treatment specified: some 20 received Ad26.COV2.S at low or high dose, single or two shots; about 5 received placebo; per-sample allocation not given. Collection of samples fell on day 63 after the first vaccine or placebo injection. It was Wuhan-strain SARS-CoV-2 spike that the Ad26 vaccine vector expressed. Data came from immunoSEQ multiplex PCR; TCRdb stores just in-frame clones and leaves some out. This table has hundreds of thousands of clones, 92% appearing once. This CDR3 has 17 residues. Between the trimmed V and J ends, which lost 1 base and 1 base, there was a span of 14 bases. Germline V gene sequence: CDR1 MGHRA, CDR2 YSYEKL.

The sequence was collected from a person between 18 and 59 years old who received the Ad26.COV2.S COVID-19 vaccine or a placebo. This rearrangement joins TRBV4-1 to TRBJ2-1, with D hard to call. The sample in question was peripheral blood, obtained in a trial of Ad26.COV2.S vaccine versus placebo. The CDR3 reads CASSQVDMGFSYNEQFF. CDR3 in DNA: TGCGCCAGCAGCCAAGTTGATATGGGTTTTTCCTACAATGAGCAGTTCTTC.